This note documents a single TCR beta chain sequence. This entry belongs to a study of blood T cell repertoires in COVID-19. The CDR3 consists of 13 residues. The germline V gene has CDR1 LNHDA and CDR2 SQIVND (reference sequence). V was pared by 10 bases and J by 6 bases, with 15 bases between. Here immunoSEQ multiplex PCR was the method, and the copy in TCRdb shows in-frame clones only, minus some. The sample holds roughly 230,000 clones, under 90% seen once. The chain combines TRBV19 with TRBJ1-4; TRBD1 might be the D (6 bases). The specimen sequenced was peripheral blood. The clonotype originates from a woman older than 75 with COVID-19, enrolled during active disease. The CDR3 sequence is CATKQGVDEKLFF. The CDR3, as DNA: TGTGCCACAAAACAGGGAGTGGATGAAAAACTGTTTTTT.